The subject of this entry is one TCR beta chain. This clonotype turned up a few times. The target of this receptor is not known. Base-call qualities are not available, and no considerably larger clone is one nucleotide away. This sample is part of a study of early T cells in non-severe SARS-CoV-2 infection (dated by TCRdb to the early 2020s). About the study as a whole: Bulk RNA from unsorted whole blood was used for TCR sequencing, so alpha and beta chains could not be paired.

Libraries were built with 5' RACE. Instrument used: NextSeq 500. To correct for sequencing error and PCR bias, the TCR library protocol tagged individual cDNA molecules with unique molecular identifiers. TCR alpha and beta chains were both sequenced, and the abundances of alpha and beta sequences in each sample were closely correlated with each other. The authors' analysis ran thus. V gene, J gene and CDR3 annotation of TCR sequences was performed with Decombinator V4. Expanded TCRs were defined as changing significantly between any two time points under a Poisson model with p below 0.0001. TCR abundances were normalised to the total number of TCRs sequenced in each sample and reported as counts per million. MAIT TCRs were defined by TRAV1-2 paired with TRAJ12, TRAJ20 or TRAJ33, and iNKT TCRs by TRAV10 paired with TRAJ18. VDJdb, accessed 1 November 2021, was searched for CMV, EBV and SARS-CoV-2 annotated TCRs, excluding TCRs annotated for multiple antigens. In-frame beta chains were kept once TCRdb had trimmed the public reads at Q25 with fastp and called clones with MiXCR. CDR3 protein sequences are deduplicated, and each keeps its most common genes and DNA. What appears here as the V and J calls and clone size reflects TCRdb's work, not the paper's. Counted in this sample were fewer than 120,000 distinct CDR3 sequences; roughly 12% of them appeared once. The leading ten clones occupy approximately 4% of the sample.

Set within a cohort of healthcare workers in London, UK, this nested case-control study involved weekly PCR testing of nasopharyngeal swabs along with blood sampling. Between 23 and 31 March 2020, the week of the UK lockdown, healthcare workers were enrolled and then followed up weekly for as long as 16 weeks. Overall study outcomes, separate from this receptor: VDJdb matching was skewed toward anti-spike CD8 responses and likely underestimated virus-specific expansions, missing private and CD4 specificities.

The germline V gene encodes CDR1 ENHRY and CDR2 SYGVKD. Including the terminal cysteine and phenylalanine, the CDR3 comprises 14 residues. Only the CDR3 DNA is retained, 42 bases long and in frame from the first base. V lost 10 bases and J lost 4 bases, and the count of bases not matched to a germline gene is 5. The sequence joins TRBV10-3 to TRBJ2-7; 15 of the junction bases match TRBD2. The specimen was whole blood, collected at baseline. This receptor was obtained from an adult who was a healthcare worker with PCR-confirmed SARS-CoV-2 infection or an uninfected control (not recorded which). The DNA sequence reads TGTGCCACCGGGACTAGCGGGAGGTCTTACGAGCAGTACTTC. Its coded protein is CATGTSGRSYEQYF.